These 24 T cell receptor beta chains originate from one sample sequenced in a study of CD8 T cells in ankylosing spondylitis. TCRdb fed the 5' RACE reads into MiXCR, producing one record per CDR3 protein. Among around 250,000 distinct CDR3 sequences listed, 32% were seen once. Sequenced: blood, either unsorted or a sorted T cell fraction (not recorded which). Receptors were obtained from a male donor with ankylosing spondylitis or in good health (not recorded which).

This clonotype was counted a few times. V and J are TRBV12-3 or TRBV12-4 and TRBJ2-7, with 9 bases identical to TRBD1. The CDR3 consists of 16 residues. The J segment lost 7 bases and the V segment lost 5 bases, leaving 15 bases of the junction unmatched. CDR3 bases: TGTGCCAGCAGTCCGGGACAGGGTCGCGTCGGAGCTGAGCAGTACTTC. It is translated as CASSPGQGRVGAEQYF.

The chain employs TRBV20-1 and TRBJ2-1, with no clear D. This CDR3 region has 14 residues. Trimming cost V 0 bases and J 2 bases, with 8 bases left between them. In germline, CDR1 is DFQATT, CDR2 SNEGSKA (reference sequence). In DNA form, the CDR3 reads TGCAGTGCTAGAGAAGGCCAGGCCTACAATGAGCAGTTCTTC. It translates to CSAREGQAYNEQFF.

This clonotype was seen a handful of times. J is TRBJ2-5 and V is TRBV12-3 or TRBV12-4; perhaps TRBD2 as D (5 bases). The CDR3 runs 12 residues. V shed 4 bases and J shed 2 bases, with 5 bases lying between them. In DNA form, the CDR3 reads TGTGCCAGCAGTTCGGGACAAGAGACCCAGTACTTC. Its protein is CASSSGQETQYF.

The V and J genes are TRBV20-1 and TRBJ2-3; D might be TRBD2 (6 bases). The V gene's germline CDR1 is DFQATT and CDR2 SNEGSKA (reference sequence). Trimming pared 5 bases from V and 6 bases from J, leaving 21 bases between. The CDR3 spans 15 residues. The CDR3 DNA sequence: TGCAGTGCTGCTATCGGGACTTTGGTTTGGGATACGCAGTATTTT. It yields the protein CSAAIGTLVWDTQYF.

This clonotype has a handful of counts. The J gene is TRBJ2-3, the V gene TRBV24-1, with unresolved D. The CDR3 consists of 13 residues. The germline V gene encodes CDR1 KGHDR and CDR2 SFDVKD. Trimming left V 3 bases short and J 7 bases short, with 10 bases between. The CDR3 here is CATSDTDRHTQYF. Written as DNA, the CDR3 is TGTGCCACCAGTGATACGGACCGTCATACGCAGTATTTT.

In its sample, this clonotype was seen a few times. This rearrangement joins TRBV6-5 to TRBJ2-7, with D uncertain. V lost 2 bases and J lost 3, with 8 bases in between. CDR3 length equals 13 residues. The germline CDR1 and CDR2 sequences are MNHEY and SVGAGI. The CDR3, as DNA: TGTGCCAGCAGTTACGGGCAGGTCTACGAGCAGTACTTC. The encoded protein is CASSYGQVYEQYF.

The CDR3 DNA follows: TGCGCCAGCAGCCCTCGGACAGGGGAGGACGAGCAGTACTTC. It specifies CASSPRTGEDEQYF. The chain couples TRBV5-1 to TRBJ2-7; 9 nucleotides match TRBD1. J gave up 5 bases and V 4 bases, and 7 bases lay outside the gene matches. Per the germline V gene, CDR1 is SGHRS and CDR2 is YFSETQ. This CDR3 has 14 residues.

This chain links TRBV6-1 with TRBJ2-5; no firm D call. The CDR3 covers 14 residues. Germline lookup yields CDR1 MNHNS and CDR2 SASEGT. The V end lost 2 bases, the J end lost 5 bases, and 12 bases lay between the germline ends. CDR3 amino acids: CASSELPDFETQYF. Here the CDR3 DNA reads TGTGCCAGCAGTGAACTCCCGGATTTTGAGACCCAGTACTTC.

The DNA of the CDR3 is TGTGCCAGCTCACCCATGGATACGCAGTATTTT. Its translation is CASSPMDTQYF. This chain uses TRBV18 with TRBJ2-3; D ambiguous. CDR1 is KGHSH, CDR2 LQKENI, per germline. V was trimmed by 3 bases and J by 6 bases, leaving 4 bases between them. This CDR3 spans 11 amino acids.

The V call is TRBV5-6, the J call TRBJ2-7; D is possibly TRBD1 or TRBD2 (5 bases each). Germline values: CDR1 SGHDT, CDR2 YYEEEE. V was pared by 0 bases and J by 2 bases, with 15 bases between. The CDR3 sequence is 16 residues long. CDR3 sequence: CASSLVIGREPYEQYF. The CDR3, as DNA: TGTGCCAGCAGCTTGGTAATTGGCAGGGAGCCCTACGAGCAGTACTTC.

This clonotype was observed a few times. This chain joins TRBV6-6 and TRBJ2-7, with a possible D match to TRBD2 (5 bases). The CDR3 sequence is 13 residues long. Germline values: CDR1 MNHNY, CDR2 SVGAGI (reference sequence). Trimming removed 7 bases from V and 3 bases from J, with 13 bases in between. This CDR3 is CASTSGIDYEQYF. CDR3 in DNA: TGTGCCAGCACTTCGGGGATTGACTACGAGCAGTACTTC.

The chain is built from TRBV29-1 and TRBJ2-1; 13 bases match TRBD2. CDR3 length equals 13 residues. V shed 8 bases and J 6 bases; nucleotides not matched to a gene: 4. From germline, CDR1 is SQVTM and CDR2 ANQGSEA. CDR3 region: CSCGTSGANEQFF. In DNA, the CDR3 is TGCAGCTGCGGGACTAGCGGGGCCAATGAGCAGTTCTTC.

The rearrangement uses TRBV5-6 and TRBJ2-7; TRBD1 might be the D (5 bases). Germline lookup yields CDR1 SGHDT and CDR2 YYEEEE. V was trimmed by 1 base and J by 2 bases, leaving 10 bases between them. The CDR3 contains 14 residues. In nucleotides, the CDR3 is TGTGCCAGCAGCTTGCGACAGTTTACCTACGAGCAGTACTTC. Encoded protein: CASSLRQFTYEQYF.

The chain has TRBV5-5 and TRBJ1-2; 10 bases fit TRBD1. Germline V gene lookup returns CDR1 SGHKS and CDR2 YYEKEE (reference sequence). The CDR3 spans 14 residues. With 3 bases clipped from V and 4 bases from J, the junction kept 3 bases outside the gene matches. CDR3 nucleotide sequence: TGTGCCAGCAGCTGGGACAGGGGTGCCTATGGCTACACCTTC. It is translated as CASSWDRGAYGYTF.

The CDR3 loop reads CASTNTGGYTF. CDR3 coding DNA: TGTGCCAGCACCAATACGGGTGGCTACACCTTC. The chain links TRBV28 to TRBJ1-2; D remains ambiguous. V lost 7 bases and J 7 bases, leaving 10 bases between the germline ends. The CDR3 sequence is 11 residues long. CDR1 is MDHEN, CDR2 SYDVKM, per germline.

This clonotype was found a few times. This chain joins TRBV29-1 and TRBJ2-4, with 7 bases matching TRBD2. The CDR3 is 12 amino acids. Germline V gene sequence: CDR1 SQVTM, CDR2 ANQGSEA. Trimming at V came to 3 bases and at J to 8 bases, leaving 4 bases not matched to a gene. The CDR3 loop is CSVDWGRDIQYF. CDR3 DNA sequence: TGCAGCGTTGATTGGGGGAGGGACATTCAGTACTTC.

This clonotype was counted a few times. The chain couples TRBV18 to TRBJ2-1; TRBD1 is a possible D gene (7 bases). The CDR3 has 16 residues. V was pared by 6 bases and J by 2 bases, with 17 bases between. In germline, CDR1 is KGHSH, CDR2 LQKENI. The CDR3 spells CASSHAGQLTYNEQFF. The CDR3 DNA follows: TGTGCCAGCTCCCACGCGGGACAGCTGACCTACAATGAGCAGTTCTTC.

The CDR3 reads CSARDLSGGYEQYF. The CDR3 bases are TGCAGTGCTAGAGATCTAAGCGGGGGGTACGAGCAGTACTTC. This chain links TRBV20-1 with TRBJ2-7, with 9 bases that match TRBD2. Germline loops: CDR1 DFQATT, CDR2 SNEGSKA (reference sequence). V lost 0 bases and J lost 4; bases outside the gene matches: 4. The CDR3 has 14 residues.

A few counts support this clonotype. This chain uses TRBV20-1 with TRBJ2-5, with a tentative D call TRBD1 (6 bases). V gave up 0 bases and J gave up 5 bases, with 25 bases separating them. Per germline, CDR1 DFQATT and CDR2 SNEGSKA (reference sequence). The CDR3 is 18 residues long. The CDR3 here is CSARDSGRSGAWGETQYF. The CDR3 region has the DNA TGCAGTGCTAGAGATTCAGGTCGTTCAGGGGCCTGGGGGGAGACCCAGTACTTC.

The chain combines TRBV18 with TRBJ2-5, with 9 bases aligning to TRBD1. The V gene end was trimmed by 5 bases and the J gene end by 3 bases; junction bases not matched to a gene: 4. Per the germline V gene, CDR1 is KGHSH and CDR2 is LQKENI. CDR3 size: 14 residues. The CDR3 protein is CASSYGTGKETQYF. In DNA, the CDR3 is TGTGCCAGCTCATACGGGACAGGGAAAGAGACCCAGTACTTC.

This rearrangement joins TRBV15 to TRBJ2-5; D ambiguous. This CDR3 is 13 amino acids long. The germline V gene encodes CDR1 LNHNV and CDR2 YYDKDF (reference sequence). V dropped 5 bases and J dropped 2 bases, with 9 bases sitting between them. Written as DNA, the CDR3 is TGTGCCACCAGCGCCCCTTGGCAAGAGACCCAGTACTTC. It yields the protein CATSAPWQETQYF.

The genes are TRBV5-1 and TRBJ2-3, with 12 bases lining up with TRBD2. Losses at the gene ends were 4 bases for V and 1 base for J; bases not matched to a gene: 7. Germline loops: CDR1 SGHRS, CDR2 YFSETQ. The CDR3 spans 17 residues. CDR3 coding DNA: TGCGCCAGCAGCACAAGACTAGCGGGGGCCCGCACAGATACGCAGTATTTT. Its protein is CASSTRLAGARTDTQYF.

This clonotype was seen a handful of times. The genes are TRBV12-3 or TRBV12-4 and TRBJ2-7, with TRBD1 as a possible D gene (5 bases). There are 13 residues in the CDR3. V was pared by 9 bases and J by 4 bases, with 16 bases between. DNA of the CDR3: TGTGCCAGAAAGGACAACTTGGCGTACGAGCAGTACTTC. Translated: CARKDNLAYEQYF.

This clonotype showed up just a few times. This chain links TRBV15 with TRBJ2-1; D is unclear. Germline assignment: CDR1 LNHNV and CDR2 YYDKDF (reference sequence). Trimming shortened V by 0 bases and J by 11 bases, and 17 bases separated the two germline ends. The CDR3 is 15 residues long. CDR3 amino acids: CATSRDLANRAQQFF. CDR3 DNA sequence: TGTGCCACCAGCAGAGATTTAGCAAACCGGGCCCAGCAGTTCTTC.